This TCR beta chain is drawn from a study of blood T cell repertoires in COVID-19. Background on the study: Spain, Italy and the United States supplied samples that represented acute and convalescent COVID-19. Sources were T cells, B-cell-depleted T cells, or PBMCs; the material itself was cDNA or gDNA.

Seattle enrolled patients during active infection and tracked them longitudinally. Source study methods: Amplification from reference gene primers served as the basis for estimated nucleated cell counts. Assay used: immunoSEQ multiplex PCR; TCRdb lists only in-frame clones, some missing. That table is the source of V, J and clone size, and D and trimming were worked out from the DNA. The sample includes approximately 75,000 clones, 83% of them seen just once. V shed 7 bases and J 3 bases; nucleotides not matched to a gene: 21. The CDR3 length is 18 residues. Sequencing input: peripheral blood. This receptor was identified in a man in his thirties or forties with COVID-19, enrolled during active disease. The gene calls are TRBV23-1 and TRBJ2-7; TRBD1 matches at 7 bases. TRBV23-1 is classed as an ORF, of uncertain function. The CDR3 loop reads CASTPPHSSAGGVYEQYF. CDR3 coding DNA: TGCGCCAGCACCCCCCCCCACAGCTCGGCAGGGGGTGTCTACGAGCAGTACTTC.